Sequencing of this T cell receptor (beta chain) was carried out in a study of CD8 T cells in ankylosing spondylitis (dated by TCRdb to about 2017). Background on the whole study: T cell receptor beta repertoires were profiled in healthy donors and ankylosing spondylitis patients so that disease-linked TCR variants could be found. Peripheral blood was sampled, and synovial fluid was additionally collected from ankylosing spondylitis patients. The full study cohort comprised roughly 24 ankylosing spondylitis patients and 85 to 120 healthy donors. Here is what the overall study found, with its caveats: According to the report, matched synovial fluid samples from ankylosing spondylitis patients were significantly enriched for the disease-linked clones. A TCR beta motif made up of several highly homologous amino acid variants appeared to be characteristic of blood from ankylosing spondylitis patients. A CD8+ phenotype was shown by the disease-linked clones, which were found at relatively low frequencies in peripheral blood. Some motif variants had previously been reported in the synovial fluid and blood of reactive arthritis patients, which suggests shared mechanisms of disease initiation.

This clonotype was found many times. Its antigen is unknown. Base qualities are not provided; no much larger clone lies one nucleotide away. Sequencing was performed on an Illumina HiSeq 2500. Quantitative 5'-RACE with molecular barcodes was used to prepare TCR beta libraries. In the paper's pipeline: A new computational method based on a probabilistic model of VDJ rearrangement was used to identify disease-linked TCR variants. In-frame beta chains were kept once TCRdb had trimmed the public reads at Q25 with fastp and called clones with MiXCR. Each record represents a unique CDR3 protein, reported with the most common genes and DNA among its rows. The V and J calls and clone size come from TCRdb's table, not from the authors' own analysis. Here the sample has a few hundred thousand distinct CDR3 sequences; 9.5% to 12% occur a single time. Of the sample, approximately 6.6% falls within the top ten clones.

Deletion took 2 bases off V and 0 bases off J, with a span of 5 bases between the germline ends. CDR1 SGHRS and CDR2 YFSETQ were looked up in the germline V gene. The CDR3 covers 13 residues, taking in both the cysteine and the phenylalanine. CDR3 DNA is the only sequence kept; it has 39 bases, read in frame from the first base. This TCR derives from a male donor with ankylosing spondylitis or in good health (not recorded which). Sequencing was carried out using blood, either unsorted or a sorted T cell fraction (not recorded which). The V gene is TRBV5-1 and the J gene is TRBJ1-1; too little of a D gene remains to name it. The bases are TGCGCCAGCAGCTTTCAAGTGAACACTGAAGCTTTCTTT. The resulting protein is CASSFQVNTEAFF.